The following is a TCR beta chain sequence with its context. What it binds is unknown. V shed 3 bases and J shed 2 bases, with 10 bases lying between them. The germline V gene encodes CDR1 SNHLY and CDR2 FYNNEI. CDR3 length: 14 amino acids. CD45RA+ naive and CD45RA-negative memory subsets were separated from CD4+ cells. This record belongs to a study of shared clonotypes between healthy human individuals. Study conclusions and caveats: With several donors compared, roughly 5% of naive CD4 clonotypes were shared. Depth was large, yet rarefaction showed that sorted-subset sequencing was incomplete.

Over several immunoSEQ plates, each subset's genomic DNA was distributed in even portions. Profiling relied on immunoSEQ multiplex PCR, and the TCRdb table lists in-frame clones only, not all of them. The sample consists of about 710,000 clones, 55% to 80% of them appearing once. The sequenced sample consisted of memory CD4+ T cells sorted from blood. Subset given: CD45RA-negative fraction. This sequence joins TRBV2 and TRBJ1-2; D unresolved. The receptor comes from a woman in her twenties or thirties in good health. This CDR3 reads CASSEMTGNYGYTF. In DNA form, the CDR3 reads TGTGCCAGCAGTGAGATGACGGGGAACTATGGCTACACCTTC.